Listed here are 13 T cell receptor beta chains from one sample, sequenced in a study of CD8 T cells in ankylosing spondylitis. TCRdb reanalysed the 5' RACE reads using MiXCR and keeps one entry per CDR3 protein. The table includes some 200,000 distinct CDR3 sequences, 25% to 30% detected once. Sequenced sample: blood, either unsorted or a sorted T cell fraction (not recorded which). These receptors were taken from a male donor with ankylosing spondylitis or in good health (not recorded which).

The chain is built from TRBV20-1 and TRBJ1-4; maybe TRBD1 (5 bases). Between the trimmed V and J ends, which lost 0 bases and 7 bases, there was a span of 6 bases. This CDR3 region has 12 residues. Looked up from germline, CDR1 is DFQATT and CDR2 is SNEGSKA (reference sequence). The DNA of the CDR3 is TGCAGTGCTAGAGAAAGGGGTGAAAAACTGTTTTTT. Translated: CSARERGEKLFF.

This clonotype has ten or more counts. The chain couples TRBV4-2 to TRBJ1-2; no clear D gene. The CDR3 sequence is 15 residues long. Germline CDR1 is LGHNA and CDR2 is YNFKEQ. Deletions cut 0 bases from V and 2 bases from J, with 10 bases between. The CDR3 DNA sequence: TGTGCCAGCAGCCAAGAATTGGCGGGGAACTATGGCTACACCTTC. Protein sequence: CASSQELAGNYGYTF.

This clonotype was observed many times. The rearrangement uses TRBV6-6 and TRBJ2-1; D gene ambiguous. The CDR3 sequence is 13 residues long. V shed 5 bases and J shed 7 bases, with 12 bases lying between them. In germline, CDR1 is MNHNY, CDR2 SVGAGI (reference sequence). Written as DNA, the CDR3 is TGTGCCAGCAGTCCCACGGACCGGAATGAGCAGTTCTTC. Translating gives CASSPTDRNEQFF.

This chain connects TRBV6-2 or TRBV6-3 to TRBJ2-1; 9 bases agree with TRBD2. This CDR3 comprises 16 residues. The germline CDR1 and CDR2 sequences are MNHEY and SVGEGT. Trimming at V came to 6 bases and at J to 7 bases, leaving 13 bases not matched to a gene. CDR3 in amino acids: CASSSPGTSQRNEQFF. Here the CDR3 DNA reads TGTGCCAGCAGCTCCCCCGGGACTAGCCAGCGAAATGAGCAGTTCTTC.

The chain combines TRBV20-1 with TRBJ2-7; 10 nucleotides line up with TRBD2. The CDR3 length is 15 residues. The J segment lost 4 bases and the V segment lost 0 bases, leaving 6 bases of the junction unmatched. Per germline, CDR1 DFQATT and CDR2 SNEGSKA (reference sequence). Here the CDR3 DNA reads TGCAGTGCTAGAGAGGCGGCTAGCGGGAGTTACGAGCAGTACTTC. The encoded protein is CSAREAASGSYEQYF.

The chain's CDR3 is CATSRDPLAGAGEQFF. Here the CDR3 DNA reads TGTGCCACCAGCAGAGATCCGTTGGCGGGAGCGGGTGAGCAGTTCTTC. This chain joins TRBV15 and TRBJ2-1, with 7 bases fitting TRBD2. J gave up 9 bases and V 0 bases, and 11 bases lay outside the gene matches. The CDR3 loop spans 16 amino acids. Per germline, CDR1 LNHNV and CDR2 YYDKDF (reference sequence).

The chain is built from TRBV29-1 and TRBJ2-1; TRBD2 matches at 10 bases. The CDR3 covers 15 residues. CDR1 is SQVTM, CDR2 ANQGSEA, per germline. After removal of 5 bases from V and 4 bases from J, the junction contained 8 bases not matched to a gene. CDR3 nucleotides: TGCAGCGTTCTACTAGCGGGAAAGATATACAATGAGCAGTTCTTC. Its translation is CSVLLAGKIYNEQFF.

As concerns this clonotype: A read error may be the cause here, since a much bigger clone is one base away. It is likely a read error, because the conserved phenylalanine at the end of the CDR3 is missing. The CDR3 nucleotides are TGCAGCTTCCGAGAGGCAGCTGAAGCTTTCGTT. It codes for CSFREAAEAFV. The J gene is TRBJ1-1, the V gene TRBV29-1; D is ambiguous. This CDR3 is built from 11 residues. Between the trimmed V and J ends, which lost 8 bases and 6 bases, there was a span of 13 bases. The germline gives CDR1 SQVTM, CDR2 ANQGSEA.

In its sample, this clonotype was seen many times. The rearrangement uses TRBV20-1 and TRBJ2-3; TRBD1 might be the D (5 bases). CDR1 and CDR2 from the germline V gene are DFQATT and SNEGSKA (reference sequence). CDR3 length equals 15 residues. The V end lost 0 bases, the J end lost 1 base, and 11 bases lay between the germline ends. The CDR3 DNA sequence: TGCAGTGCTAGAGATGTGGGGCTAGGCACAGATACGCAGTATTTT. Residues: CSARDVGLGTDTQYF.

This clonotype was seen ten or more times. The chain recombines TRBV5-1 with TRBJ2-3, with 7 bases that match TRBD2. The germline V gene encodes CDR1 SGHRS and CDR2 YFSETQ. V was clipped by 4 bases and J by 0 bases; unmatched bases: 5. The CDR3 runs 15 residues. The CDR3 nucleotides are TGCGCCAGCAGCACGTGGGGAGGGAGCACAGATACGCAGTATTTT. It codes for CASSTWGGSTDTQYF.

This clonotype has a count of ten or more. The V gene is TRBV3-1, the J gene TRBJ1-1; 7 bases are a match to TRBD1. The germline V gene has CDR1 LGHDT and CDR2 YNNKEL (reference sequence). The CDR3 covers 15 residues. V trimming: 4 bases; J trimming: 0 bases; junction bases outside the gene matches: 5. The CDR3 nucleotides are TGTGCCAGCAGCCCTTGGGACAGACTGAACACTGAAGCTTTCTTT. Protein product: CASSPWDRLNTEAFF.

A note on this clonotype: A much bigger clone sits one base away, suggesting this may be a read error. The rearrangement joins TRBV11-2 to TRBJ1-1; 8 bases map to TRBD1. This CDR3 region has 11 residues. CDR1 SGHAT and CDR2 FQNNGV come from the germline V gene. CDR3 in DNA: TGTCCCAGCAGCTCGGGGGACAGGGCTTTCTTT. It is translated as CPSSSGDRAFF.

This clonotype has a count of ten or more. The DNA for the CDR3 is TGCAGTGCTACCCCGGGACAGACAGATACGCAGTATTTT. This sequence encodes CSATPGQTDTQYF. This chain links TRBV20-1 with TRBJ2-3; 7 nucleotides match TRBD1. The germline V gene has CDR1 DFQATT and CDR2 SNEGSKA (reference sequence). CDR3 length: 13 residues. J gave up 3 bases and V 4 bases, and 4 bases lay outside the gene matches.